This TCR beta chain derives from a study of blood T cell repertoires in COVID-19. For the study at large: From T cells, B-cell-depleted T cells, or PBMCs came the material, which was cDNA or gDNA.

Germline CDR1 and CDR2: LNHDA and SQIVND (reference sequence). V lost 4 bases and J 0 bases, leaving 16 bases between the germline ends. The length of the CDR3 is 17 residues. The repertoire was sequenced with immunoSEQ multiplex PCR; TCRdb's copy has only in-frame clones and lacks some. The sample has around 100,000 clones, roughly 79% seen once. V usage is TRBV19 and J usage is TRBJ2-1; a weak D match, TRBD2 (7 bases). Sequenced input: peripheral blood. This sequence was found in a woman in her seventies with acute or convalescent COVID-19. The CDR3 is CASSTSGDINSYNEQFF. The CDR3, as DNA: TGTGCCAGTAGTACCAGCGGGGACATCAACTCCTACAATGAGCAGTTCTTC.